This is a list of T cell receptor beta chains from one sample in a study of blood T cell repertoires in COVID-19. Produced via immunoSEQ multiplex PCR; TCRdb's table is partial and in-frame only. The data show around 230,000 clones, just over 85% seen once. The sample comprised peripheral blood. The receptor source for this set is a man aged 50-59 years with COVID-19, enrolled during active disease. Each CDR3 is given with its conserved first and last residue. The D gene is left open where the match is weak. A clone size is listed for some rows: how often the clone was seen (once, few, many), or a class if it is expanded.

CDR3 protein: CASRRDRGDHEQYF
CDR3 DNA: TGTGCCAGCAGAAGGGACAGGGGAGACCACGAGCAGTACTTC
D gene: TRBD1
clone size: few
V gene: TRBV5-4
J gene: TRBJ2-7

CDR3 protein: CASTPSGGVTYEQYF
CDR3 DNA: TGTGCCAGCACCCCTTCGGGGGGAGTAACCTACGAGCAGTACTTC
D gene: TRBD2
clone size: once
V gene: TRBV7-9
J gene: TRBJ2-7

CDR3 protein: CASRADTGNTIYF
CDR3 DNA: TGTGCCAGCAGGGCCGACACTGGAAACACCATATATTTT
D gene: .
clone size: once
V gene: TRBV12-3/TRBV12-4
J gene: TRBJ1-3

CDR3 protein: CASSQPGTSPTQETQYF
CDR3 DNA: TGTGCCAGCAGCCAACCCGGGACTAGTCCTACCCAAGAGACCCAGTACTTC
D gene: TRBD2
clone size: .
V gene: TRBV3-1/TRBV3-2
J gene: TRBJ2-5

CDR3 protein: CASSQDVGEGPTQYF
CDR3 DNA: TGTGCCAGCAGCCAAGATGTAGGCGAGGGTCCGACCCAGTACTTC
D gene: .
clone size: once
V gene: TRBV3-1/TRBV3-2
J gene: TRBJ2-5

CDR3 protein: CASSFPHSGGRSTDTQYF
CDR3 DNA: TGTGCCAGCAGCTTCCCCCATAGCGGGGGAAGGAGCACAGATACGCAGTATTTT
D gene: TRBD2
clone size: many
V gene: TRBV11-2
J gene: TRBJ2-3

CDR3 protein: CASSGQESVTEAFF
CDR3 DNA: TGTGCCAGCTCCGGACAGGAGTCGGTCACTGAAGCTTTCTTT
D gene: TRBD1
clone size: .
V gene: TRBV18
J gene: TRBJ1-1

CDR3 protein: CSVVTGQRSNNEQFF
CDR3 DNA: TGCAGCGTTGTGACTGGGCAGCGGTCCAACAATGAGCAGTTCTTC
D gene: .
clone size: .
V gene: TRBV29-1
J gene: TRBJ2-1

CDR3 protein: CASSIRTGADYGYTF
CDR3 DNA: TGTGCCAGCAGCATCCGGACAGGGGCCGACTATGGCTACACCTTC
D gene: TRBD1
clone size: once
V gene: TRBV5-6
J gene: TRBJ1-2

CDR3 protein: CASSVTGREKAFF
CDR3 DNA: TGTGCCAGCAGTGTGACAGGGCGGGAAAAAGCTTTCTTT
D gene: TRBD1
clone size: .
V gene: TRBV28
J gene: TRBJ1-1

CDR3 protein: CASSPSWQDYEQYF
CDR3 DNA: TGTGCCAGCAGCCCATCGTGGCAGGACTACGAGCAGTACTTC
D gene: .
clone size: .
V gene: TRBV5-6
J gene: TRBJ2-7

CDR3 protein: CASSVKQGYGYTF
CDR3 DNA: TGTGCCAGCAGCGTAAAACAGGGGTATGGCTACACCTTC
D gene: TRBD1
clone size: .
V gene: TRBV25-1
J gene: TRBJ1-2

CDR3 protein: CASSLREGETQYF
CDR3 DNA: TGTGCCAGCAGTTTGAGGGAGGGCGAGACCCAGTACTTC
D gene: TRBD2
clone size: .
V gene: TRBV12-3/TRBV12-4
J gene: TRBJ2-5

CDR3 protein: CASSIRSGGTEAFF
CDR3 DNA: TGTGCCAGCAGTATTAGGTCCGGGGGCACTGAAGCTTTCTTT
D gene: .
clone size: .
V gene: TRBV2
J gene: TRBJ1-1

CDR3 protein: CASSFAGQGVRSEAFF
CDR3 DNA: TGTGCCAGCAGTTTCGCGGGACAGGGGGTTCGGTCTGAAGCTTTCTTT
D gene: TRBD1
clone size: .
V gene: TRBV6-2/TRBV6-3
J gene: TRBJ1-1

CDR3 protein: CASSYVTGSNTGELFF
CDR3 DNA: TGTGCCAGCAGTTACGTAACAGGGTCGAACACCGGGGAGCTGTTTTTT
D gene: .
clone size: .
V gene: TRBV6-6
J gene: TRBJ2-2

CDR3 protein: CASSAGPPGTGELFF
CDR3 DNA: TGTGCCAGCAGCGCGGGACCACCAGGCACCGGGGAGCTGTTTTTT
D gene: .
clone size: .
V gene: TRBV7-9
J gene: TRBJ2-2

CDR3 protein: CASSETGPPGEQYF
CDR3 DNA: TGTGCCAGCAGCGAGACAGGGCCCCCGGGGGAGCAGTACTTC
D gene: TRBD1
clone size: .
V gene: TRBV7-9
J gene: TRBJ2-7

CDR3 protein: CSVFLDTTYEQYF
CDR3 DNA: TGCAGCGTTTTTTTGGACACTACTTACGAGCAGTACTTC
D gene: .
clone size: .
V gene: TRBV29-1
J gene: TRBJ2-7

CDR3 protein: CASSPRGLAYYNEQFF
CDR3 DNA: TGTGCCAGCTCACCCCGGGGGTTAGCTTACTACAATGAGCAGTTCTTC
D gene: .
clone size: .
V gene: TRBV18
J gene: TRBJ2-1

CDR3 protein: CASSRGTSGTYEQFF
CDR3 DNA: TGTGCCAGCAGTAGAGGGACTAGCGGGACGTATGAGCAGTTCTTC
D gene: TRBD2
clone size: .
V gene: TRBV6-5
J gene: TRBJ2-1

CDR3 protein: CASSQTSQETQYF
CDR3 DNA: TGTGCCAGCAGCCAGACTAGTCAAGAGACCCAGTACTTC
D gene: .
clone size: once
V gene: TRBV3-1/TRBV3-2
J gene: TRBJ2-5

CDR3 protein: CASRGGGNQPQHF
CDR3 DNA: TGTGCCAGCCGAGGGGGGGGCAATCAGCCCCAGCATTTT
D gene: .
clone size: .
V gene: TRBV6-5
J gene: TRBJ1-5

CDR3 protein: CASSPTSAISGGPYF
CDR3 DNA: TGTGCCAGCTCACCTACCTCGGCTATTTCGGGAGGACCCTACTTC
D gene: TRBD2
clone size: .
V gene: TRBV18
J gene: TRBJ2-5

CDR3 protein: CASSQDPTGHTDTQYF
CDR3 DNA: TGCGCCAGCAGCCAAGATCCGACAGGACACACAGATACGCAGTATTTT
D gene: .
clone size: .
V gene: TRBV4-3
J gene: TRBJ2-3

CDR3 protein: CASSLGLLDYEQYF
CDR3 DNA: TGTGCCAGCAGCCTCGGACTTCTCGACTACGAGCAGTACTTC
D gene: .
clone size: .
V gene: TRBV3-1/TRBV3-2
J gene: TRBJ2-7

CDR3 protein: CASSIEPGGAYEQYF
CDR3 DNA: TGTGCCAGTAGTATAGAACCAGGGGGAGCTTACGAGCAGTACTTC
D gene: TRBD1
clone size: .
V gene: TRBV19
J gene: TRBJ2-7

CDR3 protein: CASSLVAGSTDTQYF
CDR3 DNA: TGCGCCAGCAGCCTTGTAGCGGGCAGCACAGATACGCAGTATTTT
D gene: TRBD2
clone size: .
V gene: TRBV5-1
J gene: TRBJ2-3

CDR3 protein: CASSLGPAGQGRWNTEAFF
CDR3 DNA: TGTGCCAGCAGCTTGGGACCGGCCGGACAGGGGAGATGGAACACTGAAGCTTTCTTT
D gene: TRBD1
clone size: .
V gene: TRBV5-4
J gene: TRBJ1-1

CDR3 protein: CASSFRPKGANYGYTF
CDR3 DNA: TGTGCCAGCAGCTTTCGGCCCAAGGGGGCTAACTATGGCTACACCTTC
D gene: .
clone size: .
V gene: TRBV7-8
J gene: TRBJ1-2

CDR3 protein: CASSTGGGTDTQYF
CDR3 DNA: TGTGCCAGCAGTACAGGGGGGGGCACAGATACGCAGTATTTT
D gene: .
clone size: once
V gene: TRBV7-3
J gene: TRBJ2-3

CDR3 protein: CASSLVAGKQETQYF
CDR3 DNA: TGCGCCAGCAGCTTGGTGGCGGGGAAACAAGAGACCCAGTACTTC
D gene: .
clone size: .
V gene: TRBV5-1
J gene: TRBJ2-5

CDR3 protein: CASSSLATSTDTQYF
CDR3 DNA: TGTGCCAGCAGTTCACTAGCGACTAGCACAGATACGCAGTATTTT
D gene: TRBD2
clone size: .
V gene: TRBV28
J gene: TRBJ2-3

CDR3 protein: CASSQDNRALGKLFF
CDR3 DNA: TGTGCCAGCAGCCAAGATAACAGGGCATTGGGAAAACTGTTTTTT
D gene: .
clone size: .
V gene: TRBV14
J gene: TRBJ1-4

CDR3 protein: CASSPGTGSGELFF
CDR3 DNA: TGTGCCAGTAGCCCCGGGACAGGGTCCGGGGAGCTGTTTTTT
D gene: TRBD1
clone size: .
V gene: TRBV19
J gene: TRBJ2-2

CDR3 protein: CASSGIGALVSYEQYF
CDR3 DNA: TGTGCCAGCAGCGGAATAGGGGCGCTTGTCTCCTACGAGCAGTACTTC
D gene: .
clone size: .
V gene: TRBV11-1
J gene: TRBJ2-7

CDR3 protein: CASSPGAYEQYF
CDR3 DNA: TGTGCCAGTAGCCCGGGGGCCTACGAGCAGTACTTC
D gene: .
clone size: once
V gene: TRBV19
J gene: TRBJ2-7

CDR3 protein: CASSATGGPYSNQPQHF
CDR3 DNA: TGTGCCAGCTCAGCGACAGGGGGCCCCTATAGCAATCAGCCCCAGCATTTT
D gene: TRBD1
clone size: once
V gene: TRBV18
J gene: TRBJ1-5

CDR3 protein: CSAHTPPYEQYF
CDR3 DNA: TGCAGCGCACATACCCCCCCCTACGAGCAGTACTTC
D gene: .
clone size: .
V gene: TRBV29-1
J gene: TRBJ2-7

CDR3 protein: CASSQEAGTAIYGYTF
CDR3 DNA: TGCGCCAGCAGCCAAGAGGCCGGGACAGCTATCTATGGCTACACCTTC
D gene: TRBD1
clone size: .
V gene: TRBV4-1
J gene: TRBJ1-2

CDR3 protein: CASSLGGGNQPQHF
CDR3 DNA: TGTGCCAGTAGTTTGGGGGGGGGCAATCAGCCCCAGCATTTT
D gene: .
clone size: .
V gene: TRBV19
J gene: TRBJ1-5

CDR3 protein: CASRGTGLDGELFF
CDR3 DNA: TGTGCCAGCAGGGGGACAGGTCTTGACGGGGAGCTGTTTTTT
D gene: TRBD1
clone size: .
V gene: TRBV6-5
J gene: TRBJ2-2

CDR3 protein: CASGLTGINQPQHF
CDR3 DNA: TGTGCCAGCGGACTAACAGGAATCAATCAGCCCCAGCATTTT
D gene: .
clone size: .
V gene: TRBV25-1
J gene: TRBJ1-5

CDR3 protein: CASRGASGISGRALNEQYF
CDR3 DNA: TGCGCCAGCAGGGGGGCAAGTGGTATTAGCGGGAGGGCCCTCAACGAGCAGTACTTC
D gene: TRBD2
clone size: .
V gene: TRBV10-1
J gene: TRBJ2-7

CDR3 protein: CASSSPGQAGELFF
CDR3 DNA: TGTGCCAGCAGCTCCCCAGGACAGGCCGGGGAGCTGTTTTTT
D gene: TRBD1
clone size: .
V gene: TRBV7-3
J gene: TRBJ2-2

CDR3 protein: CASSSILTGGRGELFF
CDR3 DNA: TGTGCCAGTAGTTCTATACTTACAGGGGGCCGGGGGGAGCTGTTTTTT
D gene: TRBD1
clone size: .
V gene: TRBV19
J gene: TRBJ2-2

CDR3 protein: CASSLWGGLPETQYF
CDR3 DNA: TGTGCCAGCAGTTTATGGGGGGGTCTCCCAGAGACCCAGTACTTC
D gene: TRBD2
clone size: .
V gene: TRBV27
J gene: TRBJ2-5

CDR3 protein: CASSLMGLGVYNEQFF
CDR3 DNA: TGTGCCAGCAGTTTAATGGGACTAGGGGTTTACAATGAGCAGTTCTTC
D gene: TRBD2
clone size: .
V gene: TRBV28
J gene: TRBJ2-1

CDR3 protein: CASSPRTGYGYTF
CDR3 DNA: TGTGCCAGCAGCCCCCGGACAGGTTATGGCTACACCTTC
D gene: TRBD1
clone size: once
V gene: TRBV7-8
J gene: TRBJ1-2

CDR3 protein: CASSLVLETQYF
CDR3 DNA: TGTGCCAGCAGCCTAGTATTGGAGACCCAGTACTTC
D gene: .
clone size: .
V gene: TRBV7-8
J gene: TRBJ2-5

CDR3 protein: CASSQSHGGLVAFF
CDR3 DNA: TGTGCCAGCAGTCAATCTCATGGGGGGTTAGTAGCTTTCTTT
D gene: .
clone size: .
V gene: TRBV11-2
J gene: TRBJ1-1

CDR3 protein: CASSVTGQISGNTIYF
CDR3 DNA: TGTGCCAGCAGCGTAACGGGACAGATCTCTGGAAACACCATATATTTT
D gene: TRBD1
clone size: once
V gene: TRBV9
J gene: TRBJ1-3